The 27 T cell receptor beta chains listed next were all sequenced from one sample in a study of graft-versus-host responses after intestinal transplantation. Assay used: immunoSEQ multiplex PCR; TCRdb lists only in-frame clones, some missing. This sample has thousands of clones, with 80% to 95% found just once. The specimen was PBMCs, collected 30 to 33 days after intestinal transplant. The receptors here all came from a human patient who received an intestinal transplant, so some T cells may come from the graft donor.

This chain joins TRBV10-1 and TRBJ1-2; D perhaps matches TRBD1 (6 bases). The CDR3 has 14 residues. The V end was cut by 10 bases, the J end by 4 bases, with 19 bases between. Germline V gene lookup returns CDR1 WNHNN and CDR2 SYGVQD (reference sequence). The CDR3 coding sequence is TGCGCCACCGCATTCCAAAGGGGGGGCTATGGCTACACCTTC. Amino acid sequence: CATAFQRGGYGYTF.

The chain combines TRBV7-2 with TRBJ2-7; D remains ambiguous. V lost 1 base and J lost 1, with 17 bases in between. The CDR3 spans 17 residues. The germline gives CDR1 SGHTA, CDR2 FQGNSA. The CDR3 nucleotides read TGTGCCAGCAGCTTAGAAACCCGGCCCCCCCTTTCCTACGAGCAGTACTTC. Residues: CASSLETRPPLSYEQYF.

This clone has only a few counts. CDR3 nucleotide sequence: TGTGCCAGCAGCTTATTTTTCGCGGACAGGGTACGCGCCGGGCACGAGCAGTACTTC. Translated, it gives CASSLFFADRVRAGHEQYF. This sequence joins TRBV7-9 and TRBJ2-7; TRBD1 aligns across 8 bases. Unmatched junction bases numbered 20, after V lost 2 bases and J lost 5 bases. CDR1 and CDR2 from the germline V gene are SEHNR and FQNEAQ (reference sequence). This CDR3 region has 19 residues. The whole variable domain, filled in from reference TRBV7-9 and TRBJ2-7, reads DTGVSQNPRHKITKRGQNVTFRCDPISEHNRLYWYRQTLGQGPEFLTYFQNEAQLEKSRLLSDRFSAERPKGSFSTLEIQRTEQGDSAMYLCASSLFFADRVRAGHEQYFGPGTRLTVT.

CDR3 DNA sequence: TGTGCCAGCAGCCAAGGATTATCCGGGATCTACGAGCAGTACTTC. Amino acids: CASSQGLSGIYEQYF. The rearrangement links TRBV14 to TRBJ2-5, with D perhaps TRBD2 (5 bases). The J call may be incorrect, as the DNA end agrees better with TRBJ2-7. Germline V lookup: CDR1 SGHDN, CDR2 FVKESK. The CDR3 contains 15 residues.

The V and J genes are TRBV4-1 and TRBJ1-6; D unclear. V shed 4 bases and J shed 0 bases, with 7 bases lying between them. This CDR3 comprises 15 residues. Germline assignment: CDR1 MGHRA and CDR2 YSYEKL. DNA of the CDR3: TGCGCCAGCAGCCCCCTCCTCTCCTATAATTCACCCCTCCACTTT. It encodes CASSPLLSYNSPLHF.

This chain connects TRBV27 to TRBJ2-1; TRBD2 is a possible D gene (6 bases). The CDR3 sequence is 16 residues long. The V gene's germline CDR1 is MNHEY and CDR2 SMNVEV (reference sequence). V was trimmed by 5 bases and J by 7 bases, leaving 21 bases between them. CDR3 sequence reads: CASSDSMFRGGNEQFF. Written as DNA, the CDR3 is TGTGCCAGCAGTGATAGCATGTTTAGGGGAGGTAATGAGCAGTTCTTC.

The rearrangement joins TRBV19 to TRBJ2-1; D is perhaps TRBD1 (5 bases). V was pared by 7 bases and J by 6 bases, with 10 bases between. This CDR3 comprises 12 residues. CDR1 and CDR2 from the germline V gene are LNHDA and SQIVND (reference sequence). CDR3 region: CASTQGSNEQFF. Here the CDR3 DNA reads TGTGCCAGTACCCAGGGTAGCAATGAGCAGTTCTTC.

This chain connects TRBV19 to TRBJ2-3, with a possible D match to TRBD2 (5 bases). The length of the CDR3 is 16 residues. Germline CDR1 and CDR2: LNHDA and SQIVND (reference sequence). Between the trimmed V and J ends, which lost 7 bases and 0 bases, there was a span of 17 bases. CDR3 bases: TGTGCCAGTACCCTACGGGCGGGCCCTAGCACAGATACGCAGTATTTT. It specifies CASTLRAGPSTDTQYF.

The V call is TRBV6-4, the J call TRBJ2-3, with D unclear. The CDR3 totals 12 residues. V dropped 2 bases and J dropped 5 bases, with 5 bases sitting between them. The germline V gene has CDR1 MRHNA and CDR2 SNTAGT. The CDR3: CASSDREDTQYF. CDR3 bases: TGTGCCAGCAGTGACAGGGAAGATACGCAGTATTTT.

The rearrangement joins TRBV29-1 to TRBJ2-1; possible D gene TRBD2, 5 bases. CDR1 and CDR2 (germline): SQVTM, ANQGSEA. The CDR3 has 12 amino acids. V gave up 3 bases and J gave up 3 bases, with 6 bases separating them. The CDR3 DNA follows: TGCAGCGTTGACCGGGACTACAATGAGCAGTTCTTC. It is translated as CSVDRDYNEQFF.

This clone was observed a single time. The V and J genes are TRBV7-9 and TRBJ2-1; D remains ambiguous. Looked up from germline, CDR1 is SEHNR and CDR2 is FQNEAQ (reference sequence). V was shortened by 4 bases and J by 2 bases, with 12 bases between the two germline ends. There are 15 residues in the CDR3. The CDR3 loop reads CASSSPRATYNEQFF. For the CDR3, the DNA is TGTGCCAGCAGCTCCCCTCGGGCTACCTACAATGAGCAGTTCTTC.

This rearrangement joins TRBV7-9 to TRBJ1-1; unclear D gene. Per germline, CDR1 SEHNR and CDR2 FQNEAQ (reference sequence). Trimming pared 4 bases from V and 0 bases from J, leaving 12 bases between. The length of the CDR3 is 15 residues. The CDR3, as DNA: TGTGCCAGCAGCTCCCGGAGGCGGATGAACACTGAAGCTTTCTTT. Protein sequence: CASSSRRRMNTEAFF.

The gene calls are TRBV7-9 and TRBJ2-5; D not resolved. Germline V gives CDR1 SEHNR, CDR2 FQNEAQ (reference sequence). With 3 bases removed from V and 1 base from J, the gap between germline ends came to 9 bases. The CDR3 runs 14 residues. The CDR3 loop reads CASSLAMGQETQYF. CDR3 in DNA: TGTGCCAGCAGCTTGGCGATGGGCCAAGAGACCCAGTACTTC.

V and J are TRBV5-4 and TRBJ2-5; 12 nucleotides line up with TRBD2. The V and J ends lost 1 base and 9 bases, in that order; junction bases with no gene match: 19. The CDR3 sequence is 19 residues long. Per the germline V gene, CDR1 is SGHNT and CDR2 is YYREEE (reference sequence). As DNA, the CDR3 is TGTGCCAGCAGCTTGTTGTGGGCTAGCGGGGGGGCGGTCGGAACGGCCCAGTACTTC. Amino acids: CASSLLWASGGAVGTAQYF.

The gene calls are TRBV7-9 and TRBJ2-3; no clear D. V lost 5 bases, J lost 3 bases, and 6 bases lay in between. Germline V gene lookup returns CDR1 SEHNR and CDR2 FQNEAQ (reference sequence). There are 12 residues in the CDR3. The CDR3 nucleotides read TGTGCCAGCAGCATTTCAACAGATACGCAGTATTTT. This encodes CASSISTDTQYF.

The V and J genes are TRBV11-3 and TRBJ2-7; 10 nucleotides line up with TRBD2. Germline-derived CDR1 and CDR2 are SGHNT and YENEEA. This CDR3 contains 15 residues. The trim removed 4 bases at V and 2 bases at J, leaving 5 bases unmatched. The CDR3 DNA is TGTGCCAGCAGCTCATGGACTAGCGGCACCTACGAGCAGTACTTC. Protein product: CASSSWTSGTYEQYF.

This chain joins TRBV13 and TRBJ2-1; 9 bases match TRBD1. CDR3 size: 14 residues. The V segment lost 3 bases and the J segment 9 bases; nucleotides outside the gene matches: 6. The V gene's germline CDR1 is PRHDT and CDR2 FYEKMQ (reference sequence). The CDR3 DNA sequence: TGTGCCAGCAGCTTGGGGGACAGGGAGAGTGAGCAGTTCTTC. Translated: CASSLGDRESEQFF.

The count of this clone is one. V is TRBV6-1 and J is TRBJ1-5; tentatively, D is TRBD1 (5 bases). Germline lookup yields CDR1 MNHNS and CDR2 SASEGT. The V end was cut by 4 bases, the J end by 5 bases, with 9 bases between. The CDR3 runs 13 residues. CDR3 sequence reads: CASSADTHQPQHF. The CDR3 DNA is TGTGCCAGCAGTGCGGACACCCATCAGCCCCAGCATTTT.

V usage is TRBV27 and J usage is TRBJ1-2, with D unclear. The germline gives CDR1 MNHEY, CDR2 SMNVEV (reference sequence). Trimming cost V 6 bases and J 10 bases, with 18 bases left between them. The CDR3 covers 13 residues. Here the CDR3 DNA reads TGTGCCAGCAGCCCTCACACCTCTAGGGACTACACCTTC. Amino acids: CASSPHTSRDYTF.

J is TRBJ2-1 and V is TRBV5-6; possibly TRBD1 for D (5 bases). The CDR3 has 15 residues. Germline loops: CDR1 SGHDT, CDR2 YYEEEE. The V gene lost 7 bases and the J gene lost 6 bases, with 20 bases spanning the gap. The CDR3 reads CASPSLLQVSNEQFF. The DNA for the CDR3 is TGTGCCAGCCCCAGCTTATTACAGGTCTCCAATGAGCAGTTCTTC.

The J gene is TRBJ1-1, the V gene TRBV5-1; D unresolved. Trimming took 0 bases from V and 4 from J, leaving 7 bases between them. The length of the CDR3 is 13 residues. The germline V gene has CDR1 SGHRS and CDR2 YFSETQ. CDR3 protein: CASSLAQTTEAFF. The CDR3 DNA follows: TGCGCCAGCAGCTTGGCACAGACCACTGAAGCTTTCTTT.

The CDR3 sequence: CASNDRSPRTFF. DNA of the CDR3: TGCGCCAGCAATGACAGGTCCCCTAGGACTTTCTTT. The chain joins TRBV10-1 to TRBJ1-1, with a possible D match to TRBD1 (6 bases). Per the germline V gene, CDR1 is WNHNN and CDR2 is SYGVQD (reference sequence). The V end lost 7 bases, the J end lost 12 bases, and 18 bases lay between the germline ends. This CDR3 is 12 amino acids long.

The rearrangement links TRBV11-1 to TRBJ1-2; TRBD1 might be the D (6 bases). This CDR3 contains 16 residues. Deletions cut 0 bases from V and 5 bases from J, with 16 bases between. The germline V gene has CDR1 SGHAT and CDR2 FQDESV (reference sequence). The CDR3 protein is CASSLAWGTFQYGYTF. The CDR3 DNA is TGTGCCAGCAGCTTAGCGTGGGGGACATTTCAGTATGGCTACACCTTC. Filled out from reference TRBV11-1 and TRBJ1-2, the complete variable domain reads EAEVAQSPRYKITEKSQAVAFWCDPISGHATLYWYRQILGQGPELLVQFQDESVVDDSQLPKDRFSAERLKGVDSTLKIQPAELGDSAMYLCASSLAWGTFQYGYTFGSGTRLTVV.

The V gene is TRBV19, the J gene TRBJ2-3; D not certain. The CDR3 sequence is 15 residues long. CDR1 and CDR2 from the germline V gene are LNHDA and SQIVND (reference sequence). This CDR3 is CVSNDDGFSTDTQYF. The CDR3 DNA reads TGTGTCAGCAATGATGACGGCTTTAGCACAGATACGCAGTATTTT.

This clone came up once. CDR3 region: CASSLDWGDTQYF. CDR3 coding DNA: TGTGCCAGCAGCTTGGATTGGGGGGATACGCAGTATTTT. The gene calls are TRBV5-6 and TRBJ2-3; D assignment may be TRBD1 or TRBD2 (5 bases each). The CDR3 covers 13 residues. The V and J ends lost 0 bases and 6 bases respectively, with 8 bases between them. CDR1 SGHDT and CDR2 YYEEEE come from the germline V gene.

The chain recombines TRBV19 with TRBJ1-1; no clear D. Germline assignment: CDR1 LNHDA and CDR2 SQIVND (reference sequence). V lost 3 bases, J lost 1 base, and 9 bases lay in between. The CDR3 extends over 14 amino acids. Here the CDR3 reads CASSILDSNTEAFF. The CDR3 DNA reads as TGTGCCAGTAGTATCTTGGACTCGAACACTGAAGCTTTCTTT. Combining the CDR3 with reference TRBV19 and TRBJ1-1 gives the whole variable domain DGGITQSPKYLFRKEGQNVTLSCEQNLNHDAMYWYRQDPGQGLRLIYYSQIVNDFQKGDIAEGYSVSREKKESFPLTVTSAQKNPTAFYLCASSILDSNTEAFFGQGTRLTVV.

The chain uses TRBV9 and TRBJ2-7; 10 nucleotides agree with TRBD2. V lost 4 bases and J lost 6; bases outside the gene matches: 10. Germline V gene data show CDR1 as SGDLS and CDR2 as YYNGEE. The CDR3 extends over 15 amino acids. This chain's CDR3 is CASSPSVAGGGEQYF. CDR3 coding DNA: TGTGCCAGCAGCCCATCGGTAGCGGGGGGTGGCGAGCAGTACTTC.